Sequencing of this TCR beta chain was carried out in a study of blood T cell repertoires in COVID-19. Study in general: Donors in the United States, Italy and Spain gave samples during acute or convalescent COVID-19.

In the authors' workflow: Amplification of reference gene primers provided the estimated nucleated cell counts. Data came from immunoSEQ multiplex PCR; TCRdb stores just in-frame clones and leaves some out. For V, J and clone size, that table is used; D and trimming come from the DNA. This sample has 350,000 to 400,000 clones, with around 90% found just once. V was shortened by 4 bases and J by 2 bases, with 14 bases between the two germline ends. CDR3 size: 16 residues. Germline-derived CDR1 and CDR2 are LGHNA and YSLEER. The source of this sequence is a woman between 25 and 40 years old with COVID-19, enrolled during active disease. Sequencing used peripheral blood. V and J are TRBV4-3 and TRBJ2-2; D is perhaps TRBD1 (6 bases). DNA for the CDR3: TGCGCCAGCAGCCGAGGACAGAGGAGAAACACCGGGGAGCTGTTTTTT. Translating it yields CASSRGQRRNTGELFF.